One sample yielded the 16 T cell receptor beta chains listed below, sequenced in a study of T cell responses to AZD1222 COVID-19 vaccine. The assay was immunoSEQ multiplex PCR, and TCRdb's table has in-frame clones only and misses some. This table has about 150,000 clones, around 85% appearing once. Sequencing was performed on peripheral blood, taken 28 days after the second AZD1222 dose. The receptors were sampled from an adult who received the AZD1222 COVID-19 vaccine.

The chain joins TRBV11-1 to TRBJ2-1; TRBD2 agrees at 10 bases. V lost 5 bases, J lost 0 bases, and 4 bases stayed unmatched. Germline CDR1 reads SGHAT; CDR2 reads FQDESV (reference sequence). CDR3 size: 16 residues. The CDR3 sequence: CASSPERGGSYNEQFF. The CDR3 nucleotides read TGTGCCAGCAGCCCCGAGCGGGGGGGCTCCTACAATGAGCAGTTCTTC.

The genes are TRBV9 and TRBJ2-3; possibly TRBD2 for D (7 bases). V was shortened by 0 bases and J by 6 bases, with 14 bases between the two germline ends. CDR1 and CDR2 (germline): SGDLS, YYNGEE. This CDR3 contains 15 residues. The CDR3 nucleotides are TGTGCCAGCAGCGTAGCCGGGGGGCGTATTGATACGCAGTATTTT. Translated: CASSVAGGRIDTQYF.

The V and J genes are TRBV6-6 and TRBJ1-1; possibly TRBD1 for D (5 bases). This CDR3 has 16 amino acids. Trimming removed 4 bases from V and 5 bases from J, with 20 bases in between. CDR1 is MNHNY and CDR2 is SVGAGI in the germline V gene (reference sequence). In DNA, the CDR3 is TGTGCCAGCAGTTCCGGCCTCGCGGGGGGAGGGACTGAAGCTTTCTTT. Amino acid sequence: CASSSGLAGGGTEAFF.

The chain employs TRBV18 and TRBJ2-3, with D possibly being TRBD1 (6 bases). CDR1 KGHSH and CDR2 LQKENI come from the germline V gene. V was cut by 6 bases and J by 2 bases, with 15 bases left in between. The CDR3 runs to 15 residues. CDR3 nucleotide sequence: TGTGCCAGCTCCCCCGAGGGGACAATCACAGATACGCAGTATTTT. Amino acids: CASSPEGTITDTQYF.

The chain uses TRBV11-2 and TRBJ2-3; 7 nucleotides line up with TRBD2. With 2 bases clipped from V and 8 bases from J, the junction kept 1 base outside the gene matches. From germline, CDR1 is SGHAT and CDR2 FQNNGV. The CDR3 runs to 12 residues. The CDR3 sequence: CASSLRGSTQYF. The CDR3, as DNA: TGTGCCAGCAGCTTACGCGGGAGTACGCAGTATTTT.

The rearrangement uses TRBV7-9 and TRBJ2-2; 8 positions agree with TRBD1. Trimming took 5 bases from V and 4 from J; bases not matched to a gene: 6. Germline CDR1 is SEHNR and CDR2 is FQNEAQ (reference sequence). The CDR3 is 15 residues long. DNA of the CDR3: TGTGCCAGCAGCATGACAGGGGCGGTCACCGGGGAGCTGTTTTTT. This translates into CASSMTGAVTGELFF.

CDR3 sequence (DNA): TGCGCCAGCAGCCCGGGACAGATTACCTCAGAAGTCACTGAAGCTTTCTTT. It specifies CASSPGQITSEVTEAFF. The chain uses TRBV5-1 and TRBJ1-1; TRBD1 aligns across 7 bases. Germline values: CDR1 SGHRS, CDR2 YFSETQ. The CDR3 runs to 17 residues. With V trimmed by 4 bases and J by 4 bases, 16 bases remained unmatched.

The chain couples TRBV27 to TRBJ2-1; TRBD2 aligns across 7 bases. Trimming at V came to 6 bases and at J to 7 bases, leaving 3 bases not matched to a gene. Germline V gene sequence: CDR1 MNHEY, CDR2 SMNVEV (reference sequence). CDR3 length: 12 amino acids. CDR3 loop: CASSPGGNEQFF. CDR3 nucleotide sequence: TGTGCCAGCAGCCCCGGGGGGAATGAGCAGTTCTTC.

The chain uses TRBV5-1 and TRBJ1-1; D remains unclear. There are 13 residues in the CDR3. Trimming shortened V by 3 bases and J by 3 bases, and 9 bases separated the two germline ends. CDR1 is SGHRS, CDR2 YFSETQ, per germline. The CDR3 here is CASSYGWDTEAFF. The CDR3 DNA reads TGCGCCAGCAGCTACGGCTGGGACACTGAAGCTTTCTTT.

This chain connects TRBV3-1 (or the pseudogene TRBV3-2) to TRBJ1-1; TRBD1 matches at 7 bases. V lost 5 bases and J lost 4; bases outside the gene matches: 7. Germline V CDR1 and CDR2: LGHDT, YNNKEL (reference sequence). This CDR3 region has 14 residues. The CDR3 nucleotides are TGTGCCAGCAGCATAACGACAGGGCGCACTGAAGCTTTCTTT. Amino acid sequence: CASSITTGRTEAFF.

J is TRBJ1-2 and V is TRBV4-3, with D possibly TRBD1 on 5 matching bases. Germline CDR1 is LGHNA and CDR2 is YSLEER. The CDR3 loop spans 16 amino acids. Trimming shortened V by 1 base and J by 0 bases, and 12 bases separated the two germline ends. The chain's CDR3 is CASSQGGRGTNYGYTF. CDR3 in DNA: TGCGCCAGCAGCCAAGGGGGGAGGGGAACTAACTATGGCTACACCTTC.

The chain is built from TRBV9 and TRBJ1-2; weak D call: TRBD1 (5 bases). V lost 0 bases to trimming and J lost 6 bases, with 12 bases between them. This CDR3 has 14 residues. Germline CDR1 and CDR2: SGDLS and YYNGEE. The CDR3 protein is CASSVAGGGDGYTF. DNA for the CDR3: TGTGCCAGCAGCGTAGCTGGCGGAGGGGATGGCTACACCTTC.

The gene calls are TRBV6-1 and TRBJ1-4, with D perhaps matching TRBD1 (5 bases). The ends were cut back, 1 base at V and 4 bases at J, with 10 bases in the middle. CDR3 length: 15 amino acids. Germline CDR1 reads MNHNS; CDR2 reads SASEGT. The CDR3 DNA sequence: TGTGCCAGCAGTGAAGTGCGGGGGATTAATGAAAAACTGTTTTTT. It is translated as CASSEVRGINEKLFF.

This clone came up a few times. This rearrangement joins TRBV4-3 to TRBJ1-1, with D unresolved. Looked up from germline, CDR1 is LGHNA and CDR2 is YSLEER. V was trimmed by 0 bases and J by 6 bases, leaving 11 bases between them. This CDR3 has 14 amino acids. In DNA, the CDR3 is TGCGCCAGCAGCCAAGATTCGGGGTTACCTGAAGCTTTCTTT. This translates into CASSQDSGLPEAFF.

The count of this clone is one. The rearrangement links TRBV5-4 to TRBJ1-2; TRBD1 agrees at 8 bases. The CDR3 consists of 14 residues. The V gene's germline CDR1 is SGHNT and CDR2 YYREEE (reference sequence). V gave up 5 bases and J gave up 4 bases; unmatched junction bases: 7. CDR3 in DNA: TGTGCCAGCAGGAGGCAGGGGGCGGTCTATGGCTACACCTTC. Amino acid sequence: CASRRQGAVYGYTF.

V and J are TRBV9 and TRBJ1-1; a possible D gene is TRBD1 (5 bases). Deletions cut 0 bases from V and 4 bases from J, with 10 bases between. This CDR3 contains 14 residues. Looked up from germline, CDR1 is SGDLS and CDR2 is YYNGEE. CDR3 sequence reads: CASSVAGWSTEAFF. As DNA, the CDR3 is TGTGCCAGCAGCGTAGCAGGGTGGAGCACTGAAGCTTTCTTT.